The clone carrying this T cell receptor beta chain was detected a few times. These data are taken from a study of T cell changes during pregnancy in multiple sclerosis. This CDR3 contains 15 residues. The V and J ends lost 8 bases and 7 bases, in that order; junction bases with no gene match: 14. CDR1 LNHDA and CDR2 SQIVND come from the germline V gene (reference sequence). Libraries were prepared by immunoSEQ multiplex PCR; TCRdb keeps only in-frame clonotypes and omits some of them. The profile shows 20,000 to 25,000 clones, about 86% of them singletons. The J gene is TRBJ1-2, the V gene TRBV19, with TRBD1 matching over 9 bases. This specimen was CD4+ T cells from peripheral blood mononuclear cells, taken in the first trimester of pregnancy. The TCR comes from a female donor in good health, enrolled as a control in a pregnancy study. The CDR3 sequence: CASVRPGQGLRGYTF. The CDR3 coding sequence is TGTGCCAGTGTTCGTCCGGGACAGGGTCTTCGTGGCTACACCTTC.